The 16 T cell receptor beta chains presented below share a single source sample, sequenced in a study of blood T cell repertoires in COVID-19. Sequencing used immunoSEQ multiplex PCR; TCRdb keeps in-frame clones, though not all of them. The table shows over 300,000 clones, with 75% to 85% occurring only once. The sequenced sample consisted of peripheral blood. The receptors here all came from a human donor in a cohort sampled during active COVID-19.

CDR3 sequence: CATSEREETQYF. CDR3 sequence (DNA): TGTGCCACCAGTGAGCGGGAAGAGACCCAGTACTTC. The chain uses TRBV24-1 and TRBJ2-5, with D perhaps TRBD2 (5 bases). Germline lookup yields CDR1 KGHDR and CDR2 SFDVKD. CDR3 length: 12 residues. V lost 4 bases and J 3 bases, leaving 5 bases between the germline ends.

The chain joins TRBV19 to TRBJ2-3; 8 bases line up with TRBD2. The J segment lost 4 bases and the V segment lost 2 bases, leaving 8 bases of the junction unmatched. The V gene's germline CDR1 is LNHDA and CDR2 SQIVND (reference sequence). This CDR3 contains 16 residues. This chain's CDR3 is CASSISPGGAADTQYF. As DNA, the CDR3 is TGTGCCAGTAGTATATCCCCCGGGGGGGCCGCAGATACGCAGTATTTT.

The J gene is TRBJ1-1, the V gene TRBV27; no clear D gene. Trimming removed 3 bases at V and 5 bases at J, with 13 bases between. CDR3 length: 14 amino acids. Per germline, CDR1 MNHEY and CDR2 SMNVEV (reference sequence). Written as DNA, the CDR3 is TGTGCCAGCAGTTTTGCTAGAGCTGGAACTGAAGCTTTCTTT. Amino acids: CASSFARAGTEAFF.

The chain carries TRBV7-9 and TRBJ1-3, with D unclear. The CDR3 loop spans 15 amino acids. CDR1 and CDR2 (germline): SEHNR, FQNEAQ (reference sequence). Trimming removed 2 bases at V and 4 bases at J, with 12 bases between. Written as DNA, the CDR3 is TGTGCCAGCAGCTTATCACCTCCGGGGGGAAACACCATATATTTT. Protein product: CASSLSPPGGNTIYF.

The V call is TRBV6-5, the J call TRBJ1-3; D ambiguous. The V end was cut by 6 bases, the J end by 0 bases, with 12 bases between. This CDR3 has 15 amino acids. Germline V lookup: CDR1 MNHEY, CDR2 SVGAGI. CDR3 residues: CASSFDWSSGNTIYF. The CDR3 nucleotides read TGTGCCAGCAGCTTTGACTGGAGCTCTGGAAACACCATATATTTT.

The chain recombines TRBV5-5 with TRBJ2-3; TRBD1 aligns across 7 bases. Per the germline V gene, CDR1 is SGHKS and CDR2 is YYEKEE (reference sequence). The CDR3 is made up of 17 amino acids. The V gene end was trimmed by 0 bases and the J gene end by 0 bases; junction bases not matched to a gene: 7. CDR3 region: CASSLGRDSLSTDTQYF. The CDR3, as DNA: TGTGCCAGCAGCTTGGGTCGGGACAGCCTTAGCACAGATACGCAGTATTTT.

This chain connects TRBV15 to TRBJ1-1, with 7 bases identical to TRBD1. Germline V CDR1 and CDR2: LNHNV, YYDKDF (reference sequence). J was trimmed by 1 base and V by 0 bases; bases with no gene match: 5. The CDR3 has 16 amino acids. CDR3 coding DNA: TGTGCCACCAGCAGAGAGCCCGGGACAGAGAACACTGAAGCTTTCTTT. As protein: CATSREPGTENTEAFF.

This chain joins TRBV6-1 and TRBJ2-3; the match to TRBD1 covers 7 bases. The CDR3 runs 15 residues. Trimming cost V 2 bases and J 4 bases; bases outside gene matches: 6. Looked up from germline, CDR1 is MNHNS and CDR2 is SASEGT. The CDR3 sequence: CASSERGGWSDTQYF. The CDR3 DNA follows: TGTGCCAGCAGTGAACGAGGGGGCTGGTCAGATACGCAGTATTTT.

The chain uses TRBV19 and TRBJ2-2; 7 bases are shared with TRBD2. Germline V CDR1 and CDR2: LNHDA, SQIVND (reference sequence). The CDR3 runs to 16 residues. V gave up 7 bases and J gave up 0 bases; unmatched junction bases: 8. The CDR3 DNA reads TGTGCCAGTACCTTCTCGGGGGGATCGAACACCGGGGAGCTGTTTTTT. It specifies CASTFSGGSNTGELFF.

The chain employs TRBV4-1 and TRBJ1-2, with no clear D. The CDR3 covers 18 residues. V lost 2 bases and J lost 2, with 21 bases in between. Germline loops: CDR1 MGHRA, CDR2 YSYEKL. The CDR3 coding sequence is TGCGCCAGCAGCCAATTCGCTGCTCGGGGTCTCCTCAACTATGGCTACACCTTC. It is translated as CASSQFAARGLLNYGYTF.

The rearrangement joins TRBV9 to TRBJ2-3, with D perhaps TRBD2 (5 bases). Germline CDR1 SGDLS, CDR2 YYNGEE. The CDR3 has 18 amino acids. V lost 0 bases and J lost 2, with 19 bases in between. The chain's CDR3 is CASSVDGRLPINTDTQYF. The CDR3 nucleotides are TGTGCCAGCAGCGTAGACGGAAGACTACCGATTAACACAGATACGCAGTATTTT. Variable domain in full (rest from reference TRBV9 and TRBJ2-3): DSGVTQTPKHLITATGQRVTLRCSPRSGDLSVYWYQQSLDQGLQFLIQYYNGEERAKGNILERFSAQQFPDLHSELNLSSLELGDSALYFCASSVDGRLPINTDTQYFGPGTRLTVL.

The chain links TRBV3-1 (or the pseudogene TRBV3-2) to TRBJ2-1; no firm D call. Germline V CDR1 and CDR2: LGHDT, YNNKEL (reference sequence). The CDR3 is made up of 13 amino acids. V dropped 1 base and J dropped 5 bases, with 6 bases sitting between them. The CDR3 region is CASSQGGDNEQFF. DNA for the CDR3: TGTGCCAGCAGCCAAGGCGGAGACAATGAGCAGTTCTTC.

The chain has TRBV6-5 and TRBJ1-2; TRBD1 agrees at 7 bases. This CDR3 region has 14 residues. Germline CDR1 and CDR2: MNHEY and SVGAGI. V lost 6 bases to trimming and J lost 3 bases; unmatched junction nucleotides: 7. The CDR3 spells CASRGRGRYYGYTF. As DNA, the CDR3 is TGTGCCAGCAGGGGTAGGGGGCGTTACTATGGCTACACCTTC.

This chain connects TRBV5-1 to TRBJ1-2; 9 bases map to TRBD1. CDR3 size: 16 residues. The V gene's germline CDR1 is SGHRS and CDR2 YFSETQ. The ends lost 4 bases at V and 4 bases at J; junction bases unmatched: 11. The CDR3 nucleotides are TGCGCCAGCAGCATATCCGGGACAGGGACGGCCTATGGCTACACCTTC. Translation gives CASSISGTGTAYGYTF.

The chain has TRBV19 and TRBJ1-5; TRBD1 matches at 10 bases. The germline V gene has CDR1 LNHDA and CDR2 SQIVND (reference sequence). The CDR3 is made up of 15 amino acids. Losses at the gene ends were 5 bases for V and 5 bases for J; bases not matched to a gene: 6. CDR3 sequence (DNA): TGTGCCAGTAGTTGGGGACAGGGGAGAGATCAGCCCCAGCATTTT. This sequence encodes CASSWGQGRDQPQHF. Full variable domain (rest looked up from reference TRBV19 and TRBJ1-5): DGGITQSPKYLFRKEGQNVTLSCEQNLNHDAMYWYRQDPGQGLRLIYYSQIVNDFQKGDIAEGYSVSREKKESFPLTVTSAQKNPTAFYLCASSWGQGRDQPQHFGDGTRLSIL.

The chain joins TRBV19 to TRBJ2-7; TRBD1 agrees at 10 bases. Germline CDR1 is LNHDA and CDR2 is SQIVND (reference sequence). The CDR3 runs 15 residues. With 4 bases clipped from V and 5 bases from J, the junction kept 8 bases outside the gene matches. CDR3 sequence reads: CASSNAGQGWDEQYF. The CDR3 DNA follows: TGTGCCAGTAGTAATGCGGGACAGGGGTGGGACGAGCAGTACTTC.